This T cell receptor beta chain derives from a study of cytomegalovirus exposure and HLA in healthy donors (dated by TCRdb to the late 2010s). Regarding the complete study: According to an earlier analysis of a few hundred of the donors, about 179 million T cells yielded over 100 million unique TCR beta sequences and approximately 280 Gb of sequence data. Roughly 300 gigabases of sequencing data and 70 million to 85 million unique TCR sequences were included in an early release covering about 620 HLA-typed donors. Of the roughly 410 genotyped donors, roughly 80% were placed in the genetic ancestry cluster associated with self-reported Caucasian donors. The aim of the study was to test whether cataloging public T cell receptors could identify signatures of past pathogen exposure. The study profiled the T cell repertoires of 500 to 800 subjects by immunosequencing and related them to cytomegalovirus serostatus. In addition to the first cohort of approximately 650 subjects, a separate validation cohort of approximately 120 different subjects was used. High-throughput TCR immunosequencing, statistical association of individual TCRs with disease status, and machine learning were combined to predict cytomegalovirus infection status. In a later analysis, previously published TCR beta repertoires from 666 donors were re-analyzed and high-resolution HLA genotyping was added so that TCR occurrence patterns could be studied. Rather than drawing on any new phenotypic data, the later analysis identified candidate immune exposures from TCR beta sequences and the way those sequences occurred across donors. In an earlier analysis of more than 550 of the donors, high-throughput TCR beta sequencing was used to judge whether each TCR beta V gene segment behaved as functional or pseudogenic. Donor age, sex, ethnicity and CMV serostatus were compiled alongside the repertoire data. A later genetic analysis took genome-wide SNP genotypes for 398 of the 666 donors and used that subset as a discovery cohort. All discovery cohort repertoires had been generated on a single sequencing platform. HLA typing included class I and class II loci at four-digit resolution. The number of typed donors differed by locus: about 629-630 for A, B, C, DRB1 and DQB1; 522 for DQA1; fewer than 610 for DPA1; and about 450 for DPB1. Roughly five DR-DQ haplotypes were handled as single units for association and clustering, since linkage in the cohort was strong. On average, roughly 240,000 unique TCR beta nucleotide sequences were sequenced per donor among 398 genotyped donors of the cohort, with 15% to 20% of those sequences being non-productive.

The germline V gene encodes CDR1 LGHNA and CDR2 YNFKEQ. The CDR3 contains 16 residues, cysteine and phenylalanine counted. This entry keeps only the CDR3 DNA: 48 bases, framed from base 1. The junction shows trimming of 4 bases on V and 0 bases on J, plus 12 bases between the germline ends. Library preparation employed the immunoSEQ multiplex PCR assay. A mixture of 60 forward primers for TCR Vbeta segments and 13 reverse primers for TCR Jbeta segments was used in the multiplex PCR. The CDR3 region of rearranged TCR beta genes was amplified from genomic DNA with a multiplex PCR assay. Amplified TCR beta libraries were sequenced as 87-base-pair reads on the Illumina HiSeq System. The study's processing was this. In a later analysis, tens of millions of unique TCR beta chains were counted across the 690 or so repertoires, and some 10 million of these chains were shared by at least two donors. To remove PCR and sequencing errors, raw reads were error-corrected and collapsed into unique sequences using a nearest-neighbor algorithm that merged closely related sequences. CDR3 sequences were aligned to IMGT reference sequences to assign V, D and J gene segments. For a sequence to be retained, at least a six-nucleotide match to both a V gene segment and a J gene segment was required. A rearrangement counted as productive if the CDR3 had no stop codons and remained in frame with V and J, and every other rearrangement counted as non-productive. CDR3 was defined by IMGT convention, running from the second conserved V-encoded cysteine to the conserved J-encoded phenylalanine. In an earlier analysis of around 640 of the donors, sequences lacking an unambiguous match to a single V gene segment were excluded. An earlier analysis of several hundred of the donors classified V segments as functional when productive rearrangements were above 56.7% and as segregating when the standard deviation between donors was above 5%. A statistical classification framework was developed to diagnose cytomegalovirus status using the catalog of TCR beta chain sequences. In a later analysis, V and J genes were assigned by comparing TCR nucleotide sequences against IMGT/GENE-DB human TR gene sequences. A later analysis assigned CDR3 sequences and most-parsimonious VDJ recombination scenarios with the TCRdist pipeline. In a later analysis, each TCR beta chain was defined by its CDR3 amino acid sequence together with its V-gene family, and reads without a unique V-gene family were excluded. As a way to deal with suspected cross-contamination and a sequencing artifact, a later analysis dropped 640 or so nucleotide sequences that were highly shared and had low generation probability. In a later analysis, a clonal expansion index was calculated for each public chain from normalized within-repertoire ranks of inferred template counts. In a later analysis, generation probabilities were computed with a VDJ recombination model fitted to out-of-frame rearrangements, and the resulting probabilities were checked against IGoR. In a later analysis, TCR-TCR, TCR-HLA and TCR-CMV co-occurrence was scored with hypergeometric tests, and a repertoire-size bias correction was applied to TCR pairs. In a later analysis, false discovery rates were estimated by permuting HLA or CMV assignments 20 times. In a later analysis, co-occurring TCRs were grouped with DBSCAN, and TCRdist sequence similarity was added when clustering was performed within HLA-allele-positive subsets. For co-occurrence clustering, repertoires with fewer than 30,000 or more than 120,000 public chains were excluded, along with 5 or 6 repertoires with anomalous nucleotide sharing. Imported from immuneACCESS, the table was reduced by TCRdb to in-frame sequences with V and J called. These copies leave out some clones; in studies compared against another copy, an unresolved V gene accounts for under half, and the cause of the remainder is not known. D and trimming were read from the DNA, whereas the V and J calls and clone size are those reported in that table. This sample lists roughly 150,000 clones; roughly four fifths were detected once. About 4% of the sample comes from the top ten.

Study-wide conclusions, independent of this receptor: According to a later genetic analysis, donors in an Asian-associated ancestry cluster had fewer N-insertions in productive TCRs than the roughly 700-donor mean. In a later analysis, TCR association rates were found to vary across HLA loci, with the most associated TCRs seen for DRB1 alleles and the fewest for HLA-C alleles. The authors suggested that the approach could potentially be generalized to other disease states and immunological phenotypes. Because the 87-base-pair reads could not distinguish some IMGT-functional V segments, including TRBV6-2 and TRBV6-3, those segments were excluded. The classifier was reported to diagnose cytomegalovirus status with high specificity and sensitivity in both the original cohort and the validation cohort. Across donors, most TCR sequences were observed very rarely, whereas some public TCRs were present in many individuals. Sequencing depth was assumed to be roughly uniform across donors in the presence/absence analyses, though that assumption may not hold. Most CMV-associated TCR beta chains appeared to be HLA-restricted in a later analysis, and the HLA associations seemed to be driven largely by CMV exposure. Because HLA typing was unavailable for some donors at each locus, only the typed subset was used in association tests. When HLA alleles, especially DR and DQ, strongly co-occurred, TCR associations were difficult to assign to individual alleles. The earlier analysis of around 600 of the donors excluded some 16 rarely observed V segments, including chromosome 9 orphons, because counts were too low. Compared with equally common non-associated chains, HLA-associated TCR beta chains in a later analysis were more clonally expanded and had lower generation probabilities. A few of the identified cytomegalovirus-associated TCR beta chains were confirmed in vitro to be specific for cytomegalovirus antigens. A further reported finding was that TCR beta sequences accurately predicted the HLA-A and HLA-B alleles for most subjects in the first cohort. A later analysis associated 16,951 TCR beta sequences with specific HLA alleles at a false discovery rate of 0.05. CMV serostatus was the only immune exposure information available for the cohort. This cohort had only TCR beta chains sequenced, and the lack of alpha or paired-chain data limited which features could be detected. A cluster of highly shared sequence variants was judged likely to represent a technical artifact of the sequencing pipeline. Linkage disequilibrium might explain the correlated functional status among segregating V segments, but an unknown experimental factor could not be excluded. V-gene and J-gene trimming of TCR beta chains was associated with a missense DCLRE1C variant in a later genetic analysis, and the association was replicated in an independent cohort. In an earlier analysis of 587 of the donors, most TCR beta V segments appeared in productive rearrangements about 87% or about 30% of the time, broadly matching IMGT annotations. Several of the top co-occurrence clusters appeared to be linked to parvovirus B19, influenza, CMV and Epstein-Barr virus, according to a later analysis. A total of roughly 160 TCR beta chains were listed by the study as associated with cytomegalovirus.

The cohort comprised 666 healthy bone marrow donors. At the time of sampling, all cohort members were nominally healthy, though unrecorded immune exposures were likely present. The donor tested CMV seropositive and was one of the 289 seropositive cohort members. A peripheral blood sample was provided by each donor, and peripheral blood mononuclear cells were used for TCR beta sequencing. Genomic DNA was extracted from the blood cell samples with the Qiagen DNeasy Blood Extraction Kit. To note about this clone: Its antigen is still unknown. No base qualities exist here, and no much larger clone lies one base off it.

The sequence links TRBV4-2 to TRBJ2-2; a weak D assignment points to TRBD1 (6 bases agree). The source of this sequence is a man aged 50 or older in good health and CMV-seropositive. The sample taken for sequencing was PBMCs. The CDR3 protein is CASSLPTGANTGELFF. The nucleotide sequence reads TGTGCCAGCAGCCTTCCGACAGGCGCGAACACCGGGGAGCTGTTTTTT.